This passage covers 18 T cell receptor beta chains from one sample sequenced in a study of identical twins (dated by TCRdb to about 2016). The library relied on 5' RACE. The sequencing machine was an Illumina HiSeq 2000. TCRdb reprocessed the public reads (quality trimming at Q25 with fastp, clone calling with MiXCR) and kept in-frame beta chains. Rows with a matching CDR3 protein are joined into one entry that keeps the most common DNA and genes. The sample table records 570,000 or so distinct CDR3 sequences; 9.5% to 10% of these occur just once. The ten largest account for 2.5% to 3.5% of the sample. These data were likewise used in another study, on yellow fever vaccine responses in identical twins.

Sample: PBMCs. The receptors derive from a woman between 18 and 30 years old in good health.

This clonotype was found many times. This chain connects TRBV24-1 to TRBJ2-1; the D is unclear. There are 13 residues in the CDR3. The V end lost 4 bases, the J end lost 7 bases, and 10 bases lay between the germline ends. Germline loops: CDR1 KGHDR, CDR2 SFDVKD. The CDR3 nucleotides are TGTGCCACCAGTGACTGGGCCGTGAATGAGCAGTTCTTC. As protein: CATSDWAVNEQFF.

This chain connects TRBV15 to TRBJ2-7; possibly TRBD1 for D (5 bases). The CDR3 runs to 14 residues. Germline V gene lookup returns CDR1 LNHNV and CDR2 YYDKDF (reference sequence). V lost 0 bases, J lost 2 bases, and 8 bases lay in between. The DNA for the CDR3 is TGTGCCACCAGCAGAGATAGGGGCCCCTACGAGCAGTACTTC. It specifies CATSRDRGPYEQYF. Complete variable domain (other parts from reference TRBV15 and TRBJ2-7): DAMVIQNPRYQVTQFGKPVTLSCSQTLNHNVMYWYQQKSSQAPKLLFHYYDKDFNNEADTPDNFQSRRPNTSFCFLDIRSPGLGDTAMYLCATSRDRGPYEQYFGPGTRLTVT.

Only a few counts were recorded for this clonotype. The chain recombines TRBV11-2 with TRBJ2-5; D ambiguous. CDR1 SGHAT and CDR2 FQNNGV come from the germline V gene. Trimming shortened V by 0 bases and J by 5 bases, and 19 bases separated the two germline ends. The CDR3 is 17 amino acids. The CDR3 sequence: CASSLDVPTRAYETQYF. DNA of the CDR3: TGTGCCAGCAGCTTAGATGTCCCTACCCGGGCCTATGAGACCCAGTACTTC. Drawing the rest from reference TRBV11-2 and TRBJ2-5, the complete variable domain is EAGVAQSPRYKIIEKRQSVAFWCNPISGHATLYWYQQILGQGPKLLIQFQNNGVVDDSQLPKDRFSAERLKGVDSTLKIQPAKLEDSAVYLCASSLDVPTRAYETQYFGPGTRLLVL.

Written as DNA, the CDR3 is TGCAGTGCTAGAGACTCCGGGACAGGGGGCACAGATACGCAGTATTTT. This translates into CSARDSGTGGTDTQYF. The chain uses TRBV20-1 and TRBJ2-3; 10 positions match TRBD1. V was clipped by 0 bases and J by 1 base; unmatched bases: 4. There are 16 residues in the CDR3. Germline CDR1 DFQATT, CDR2 SNEGSKA (reference sequence).

This chain joins TRBV6-2 or TRBV6-3 and TRBJ1-1; 9 nucleotides align to TRBD1. This CDR3 region has 12 residues. Germline CDR1 is MNHEY and CDR2 is SVGEGT. V was clipped by 6 bases and J by 7 bases; unmatched bases: 3. The CDR3 coding sequence is TGTGCCAGCAGGGGGACAGGGCTTGAAGCTTTCTTT. Its protein product is CASRGTGLEAFF.

The CDR3 loop is CSASPGTSTGANVLTF. CDR3 DNA sequence: TGCAGTGCTAGCCCCGGAACTAGCACTGGGGCCAACGTCCTGACTTTC. V usage is TRBV20-1 and J usage is TRBJ2-6; D possibly corresponds to TRBD2 (6 bases). The V end lost 3 bases, the J end lost 2 bases, and 14 bases lay between the germline ends. The CDR3 loop spans 16 amino acids. Germline CDR1 DFQATT, CDR2 SNEGSKA (reference sequence).

This clonotype was observed a few times. V and J are TRBV6-5 and TRBJ2-7; 7 nucleotides agree with TRBD2. CDR1 and CDR2 from the germline V gene are MNHEY and SVGAGI. This CDR3 is built from 14 residues. The ends lost 2 bases at V and 4 bases at J; junction bases unmatched: 5. The CDR3 region has the DNA TGTGCCAGCAGTTACAGTCCTAGCGGATACGAGCAGTACTTC. It translates to CASSYSPSGYEQYF.

This clonotype was detected many times. The chain employs TRBV20-1 and TRBJ2-1; 11 bases align to TRBD2. This CDR3 is built from 16 residues. Germline loops: CDR1 DFQATT, CDR2 SNEGSKA (reference sequence). V dropped 0 bases and J dropped 9; count of bases not matched to a gene: 10. This chain's CDR3 is CSARDPASGGRGEQFF. CDR3 bases: TGCAGTGCTAGAGATCCGGCTAGCGGGGGGCGGGGTGAGCAGTTCTTC.

A remark on this clonotype: This may stem from a read error, because a much larger clone lies one nucleotide away. This chain connects TRBV12-5 to TRBJ2-1, with 11 positions matching TRBD2. This CDR3 is built from 18 residues. In germline, CDR1 is LGHNT, CDR2 FRNRAP. CDR3 DNA sequence: TGTGCTAATGGTTTCCCCCCCGTACTAGCGGGAGTAGGCGATGAGCAGTTCTTC. Translating it yields CANGFPPVLAGVGDEQFF. The full variable domain, in which reference TRBV12-5 and TRBJ2-1 provide the parts outside the CDR3, is DARVTQTPRHKVTEMGQEVTMRCQPILGHNTVFWYRQTMMQGLELLAYFRNRAPLDDSGMPKDRFSAEMPDATLATLKIQPSEPRDSAVYFCANGFPPVLAGVGDEQFFGPGTRLTVL.

V gene TRBV19 combines with J gene TRBJ2-7; TRBD2 agrees at 7 bases. V was pared by 4 bases and J by 3 bases, with 9 bases of the junction left unmatched. CDR1 is LNHDA and CDR2 is SQIVND in the germline V gene (reference sequence). The CDR3 sequence is 15 residues long. The CDR3 DNA reads TGTGCCAGTAGTAGATCGGGGGGATCCAACTACGAGCAGTACTTC. Amino acid sequence: CASSRSGGSNYEQYF.

This clonotype occurred many times. The genes are TRBV7-9 and TRBJ2-7, with unresolved D. The germline V gene encodes CDR1 SEHNR and CDR2 FQNEAQ (reference sequence). The V and J ends lost 4 bases and 0 bases respectively, with 13 bases between them. The CDR3 extends over 15 amino acids. CDR3 coding DNA: TGTGCCAGCAGCTGGTGGGTATCTGGCTCCTACGAGCAGTACTTC. Translating it yields CASSWWVSGSYEQYF.

The chain is built from TRBV15 and TRBJ1-1; D remains ambiguous. The CDR3 is made up of 14 amino acids. V shed 0 bases and J shed 1 base, with 6 bases lying between them. The germline gives CDR1 LNHNV, CDR2 YYDKDF (reference sequence). CDR3 nucleotides: TGTGCCACCAGCAGAGAAAGGACGAACACTGAAGCTTTCTTT. Its protein is CATSRERTNTEAFF.

Many counts were recorded for this clonotype. This rearrangement joins TRBV20-1 to TRBJ2-4, with TRBD1 matching 7 bases. Trimming took 1 base from V and 1 from J; bases not matched to a gene: 7. The CDR3 has 16 residues. The V gene's germline CDR1 is DFQATT and CDR2 SNEGSKA (reference sequence). As DNA, the CDR3 is TGCAGTGCTAGAGCTAACAGGGGAAGGGCCAAAAACATTCAGTACTTC. As protein: CSARANRGRAKNIQYF.

V and J are TRBV4-2 and TRBJ2-1, with 8 bases matching TRBD2. The CDR3 length is 15 residues. Germline CDR1 reads LGHNA; CDR2 reads YNFKEQ. Unmatched junction bases numbered 4, after V lost 0 bases and J lost 6 bases. CDR3 coding DNA: TGTGCCAGCAGCCAAGATCGGACTAGCAGCAATGAGCAGTTCTTC. Its protein product is CASSQDRTSSNEQFF.

This clonotype came up a few times. The V and J genes are TRBV5-1 and TRBJ2-7; perhaps TRBD1 as D (5 bases). This CDR3 spans 13 amino acids. V was pared by 0 bases and J by 7 bases, with 11 bases between. Germline V gene sequence: CDR1 SGHRS, CDR2 YFSETQ. The CDR3 region has the DNA TGCGCCAGCAGCTTGGGGGCAGGGTGGGAGCAGTACTTC. Its protein is CASSLGAGWEQYF.

In its sample, this clonotype was seen many times. The rearrangement uses TRBV29-1 and TRBJ2-3; D unclear. V lost 7 bases, J lost 5 bases, and 16 bases lay in between. The CDR3 sequence is 13 residues long. Germline V lookup: CDR1 SQVTM, CDR2 ANQGSEA. For the CDR3, the DNA is TGCAGCGCGTGGCCAGAATTTGGAGATACGCAGTATTTT. Translation: CSAWPEFGDTQYF.

This clonotype showed up many times. This chain connects TRBV5-1 to TRBJ2-5, with a weak D call TRBD1 (7 bases). The CDR3 has 14 residues. Germline values: CDR1 SGHRS, CDR2 YFSETQ. V shed 8 bases and J shed 5 bases, with 19 bases lying between them. In DNA, the CDR3 is TGCGCCAGTAAACCAGGGGGGTCCCGGGAGACCCAGTACTTC. Protein: CASKPGGSRETQYF.

V and J are TRBV19 and TRBJ2-3; 9 bases are a match to TRBD1. Germline CDR1 is LNHDA and CDR2 is SQIVND (reference sequence). This CDR3 is built from 16 residues. V lost 3 bases to trimming and J lost 3 bases; unmatched junction nucleotides: 7. The chain's CDR3 is CASSMVTGTGTDTQYF. The CDR3 nucleotides are TGTGCCAGTAGTATGGTGACCGGGACAGGGACAGATACGCAGTATTTT.